The rows below give T cell receptor beta chains drawn from one sample of a study of human T cells and chemical hapten exposure. TCRdb analysed the RACE reads with MiXCR anew, one entry per CDR3 protein. The sample holds roughly 100,000 distinct CDR3 sequences, about 8.8% seen once. Material: whole blood. These receptors were obtained from a female donor in good health. Some clones in this sample may be carry-over from other donors' samples. Both conserved end residues are part of each CDR3. The order of the fields is V gene, clone size, J gene, D gene, CDR3 protein, CDR3 DNA. The D gene is left open where the match is weak. The listing skips clone size in some rows; elsewhere it reads once, few, many or a size class.

TRBV5-1,-,TRBJ2-7,TRBD2,CASSSGTSWNEQYF,TGCGCCAGCAGCTCCGGGACTAGCTGGAACGAGCAGTACTTC
TRBV12-3/TRBV12-4,many,TRBJ1-1,-,CASIPSGQSEAFF,TGTGCCAGCATCCCCAGCGGACAGTCTGAAGCTTTCTTT
TRBV28,few,TRBJ2-1,-,CASSSRTASSYNEQFF,TGTGCCAGCAGTTCCCGGACCGCTAGCTCCTACAATGAGCAGTTCTTC
TRBV6-6,many,TRBJ2-3,TRBD2,CASSFLAGGADTQYF,TGTGCCAGCAGTTTTCTAGCGGGAGGGGCAGATACGCAGTATTTT
TRBV6-5,few,TRBJ2-2,TRBD1,CASRTGQGNTGELFF,TGTGCCAGCAGGACGGGACAGGGGAACACCGGGGAGCTGTTTTTT
TRBV20-1,few,TRBJ2-1,TRBD2,CSGGEGDEQFF,TGCAGTGGGGGGGAGGGCGATGAGCAGTTCTTC
TRBV6-1,-,TRBJ2-1,-,CASSEPGRNYNEQFF,TGTGCCAGCAGTGAACCCGGACGAAATTACAATGAGCAGTTCTTC
TRBV6-6,few,TRBJ1-5,-,CASSYSVNPQPQHF,TGTGCCAGCAGTTACTCAGTAAATCCTCAGCCCCAGCATTTT
TRBV5-4,few,TRBJ2-3,-,CASSLDENTQYF,TGTGCCAGCAGCTTGGACGAGAATACGCAGTATTTT
TRBV20-1,many,TRBJ1-2,-,CSAFRQGGRYTF,TGCAGTGCTTTCCGGCAGGGTGGGCGCTACACCTTC
TRBV6-6,few,TRBJ1-1,TRBD1,CASTEGQMEAFF,TGTGCCAGCACCGAGGGACAGATGGAAGCTTTCTTT
TRBV7-9,few,TRBJ2-5,-,CASSLGSGTETQYF,TGTGCCAGCAGCTTAGGGTCCGGGACTGAGACCCAGTACTTC
TRBV7-9,many,TRBJ2-3,-,CASSSNWVSDTQYF,TGTGCCAGCAGCTCAAACTGGGTTTCAGATACGCAGTATTTT
TRBV6-6,many,TRBJ2-1,-,CASSYSGLGGQFF,TGTGCCAGCAGTTACTCGGGTCTAGGTGGGCAGTTCTTC
TRBV5-1,few,TRBJ1-4,-,CASSLTGPEDEKLFF,TGCGCCAGCAGCCTCACCGGGCCAGAAGATGAAAAACTGTTTTTT
TRBV19,-,TRBJ1-4,-,CASSNARAPQTGEKLFF,TGTGCCAGTAGTAACGCCCGGGCTCCCCAAACGGGTGAAAAACTGTTTTTT
TRBV4-3,many,TRBJ1-5,-,CASSQEALSNQPQHF,TGCGCCAGCAGCCAAGAGGCACTTAGCAATCAGCCCCAGCATTTT
TRBV4-3,few,TRBJ1-1,-,CASSQDRTPEAFF,TGCGCCAGCAGCCAAGACAGGACACCAGAAGCTTTCTTT
TRBV7-2,-,TRBJ2-4,-,CASSLVTPLAKNIQYF,TGTGCCAGCAGCTTAGTAACACCACTAGCCAAAAACATTCAGTACTTC
TRBV13,-,TRBJ2-1,-,CASSLEVGERSYNEQFF,TGTGCCAGCAGCTTAGAGGTGGGGGAGAGGTCCTACAATGAGCAGTTCTTC
TRBV29-1,many,TRBJ1-1,-,CSVAQDGLTEAFF,TGCAGCGTCGCTCAGGACGGTTTGACTGAAGCTTTCTTT
TRBV2,many,TRBJ2-1,TRBD1,CASSQGQSSYNEQFF,TGTGCCAGCTCCCAGGGACAGAGCTCCTACAATGAGCAGTTCTTC